This T cell receptor (beta chain) was retrieved from a study of T cells in Graves' hyperthyroidism and ophthalmopathy. V was cut by 1 base and J by 4 bases, with 13 bases left in between. The CDR3 spans 15 residues. Germline CDR1 KGHSH, CDR2 LQKENI. Hyperthyroidism, newly diagnosed and lasting under 2 months, affected patients aged 18 to 65. Patients showing uncontrolled infection, other autoimmune disease, pregnancy or lactation were ineligible. Diagnosis rested on symptoms, serum thyroxine and TRAb, thyroid ultrasound, and orbital computed tomography. Regarding the study as a whole: In the blood, most expanded thyroid clonotypes above 0.001 appeared as well.

This clonotype appeared many times. Its target is unknown. Using RNA transcripts as the source, TCR beta CDR3 regions were amplified. A first-round RT-PCR of the TCR CDR3 used the HTBI primer set. TCRdb analysed the multiplex PCR reads with MiXCR anew, one entry per CDR3 protein. The table has about 180,000 distinct CDR3 sequences, approximately 17% seen once. The sample consisted of blood. The sequence was collected from a woman aged 45-59 years with Graves' hyperthyroidism. The J gene is TRBJ2-5, the V gene TRBV18; TRBD1 is a possible D gene (5 bases). The CDR3 bases are TGTGCCAGCTCACCACGCCAGGGTCGGAGAGAGACCCAGTACTTC. It encodes CASSPRQGRRETQYF.